This TCR beta chain came from a study of blood T cell repertoires in COVID-19. As for the study in general: Acute and convalescent COVID-19 specimens originated in the United States, Italy and Spain. T cells, B-cell-depleted T cells, or PBMCs supplied cDNA or gDNA.

As handled by the study authors: Counts of nucleated cells, estimated from reference gene primer amplification, were obtained. Assay used: immunoSEQ multiplex PCR; TCRdb lists only in-frame clones, some missing. V and J calls and clone size are given by that table; D and trimming were obtained from the DNA. The table includes approximately 190,000 clones, 70% to 90% detected once. With 5 bases removed from V and 3 bases from J, the gap between germline ends came to 10 bases. The length of the CDR3 is 13 residues. Germline V gene lookup returns CDR1 SEHNR and CDR2 FQNEAQ (reference sequence). The V and J genes are TRBV7-9 and TRBJ1-1; D is unclear. The TCR sequence derives from an older woman with active or convalescent COVID-19. The sequenced material came from peripheral blood. CDR3 in DNA: TGTGCCAGCAGCCCACCTCGGGACACTGAAGCTTTCTTT. As protein: CASSPPRDTEAFF.